Reported below is one T cell receptor (beta chain). The data stem from a study of blood T cell repertoires in COVID-19. About the research overall: COVID-19 samples, acute and convalescent, were from the United States, Italy and Spain. The cDNA or gDNA used as material had been derived from T cells, B-cell-depleted T cells, or PBMCs.

Germline V gene lookup returns CDR1 MDHEN and CDR2 SYDVKM. V lost 6 bases, J lost 7 bases, and 13 bases lay in between. CDR3 size: 14 residues. TCRdb keeps only in-frame clones here, not all; method: immunoSEQ multiplex PCR. This table has about 59,000 clones, 90% appearing once. Sample: peripheral blood. The rearrangement links TRBV28 to TRBJ1-6; D unclear. This receptor was obtained from an elderly man with acute or convalescent COVID-19. This chain's CDR3 is CASSRRVQNSPLHF. Here the CDR3 DNA reads TGTGCCAGCAGCCGCCGGGTCCAAAATTCACCCCTCCACTTT.